One and the same sample provided the 13 T cell receptor beta chains below, sequenced in a study of blood T cell repertoires in COVID-19. Generated by immunoSEQ multiplex PCR, the TCRdb table keeps only in-frame clones and is missing some. The sample contains 90,000 to 150,000 clones, about three quarters of which appear only once. Sequenced material: peripheral blood. These receptors were taken from a man in his 70s with acute or convalescent COVID-19.

The rearrangement links TRBV15 to TRBJ2-2, with D perhaps TRBD2 (5 bases). CDR1 and CDR2 (germline): LNHNV, YYDKDF (reference sequence). V was cut by 3 bases and J by 2 bases, with 10 bases left in between. This CDR3 is 15 amino acids long. The CDR3 nucleotides read TGTGCCACCAGCAGGGGGAGACTAAACACCGGGGAGCTGTTTTTT. This sequence encodes CATSRGRLNTGELFF.

V is TRBV29-1 and J is TRBJ2-5; perhaps TRBD2 as D (5 bases). Per the germline V gene, CDR1 is SQVTM and CDR2 is ANQGSEA. The CDR3 has 13 residues. Deletions cut 3 bases from V and 5 bases from J, with 13 bases between. CDR3 sequence reads: CSVEADSRETQYF. CDR3 in DNA: TGCAGCGTTGAGGCGGACTCACGGGAGACCCAGTACTTC.

The J gene is TRBJ1-1, the V gene TRBV28; tentative D call: TRBD1 (5 bases). The germline gives CDR1 MDHEN, CDR2 SYDVKM. CDR3 length: 14 residues. The germline V and J ends were trimmed by 3 bases and 1 base, with 9 bases remaining between them. In nucleotides, the CDR3 is TGTGCCAGCAGTTTCCCAGGACAGAACACTGAAGCTTTCTTT. Its translation: CASSFPGQNTEAFF.

This chain uses TRBV28 with TRBJ1-4, with 7 positions matching TRBD1. The CDR3 runs 17 residues. Trimming at V came to 4 bases and at J to 1 base, leaving 9 bases not matched to a gene. The germline V gene encodes CDR1 MDHEN and CDR2 SYDVKM. The CDR3 sequence: CASSSYRDSKTNEKLFF. CDR3 nucleotides: TGTGCCAGCAGTTCTTATCGGGACAGCAAAACTAATGAAAAACTGTTTTTT.

This clone was seen a few times. V usage is TRBV2 and J usage is TRBJ1-1; D may be TRBD1 (6 bases). With 2 bases removed from V and 3 bases from J, the gap between germline ends came to 13 bases. Germline CDR1 and CDR2: SNHLY and FYNNEI. The CDR3 is made up of 15 amino acids. DNA for the CDR3: TGTGCCAGCAGTGAATGGGGCAGGGGAGACACTGAAGCTTTCTTT. As protein: CASSEWGRGDTEAFF.

The chain uses TRBV5-1 and TRBJ2-3, with TRBD1 identical over 9 bases. The CDR3 loop spans 14 amino acids. Germline loops: CDR1 SGHRS, CDR2 YFSETQ. The trim removed 4 bases at V and 5 bases at J, leaving 5 bases unmatched. The CDR3 DNA reads TGCGCCAGCAGCCGGACGGACAGGGGAGATACGCAGTATTTT. It specifies CASSRTDRGDTQYF.

This sequence joins TRBV7-9 and TRBJ1-2, with TRBD1 identical over 7 bases. The length of the CDR3 is 18 residues. Germline CDR1 reads SEHNR; CDR2 reads FQNEAQ (reference sequence). Trimming cost V 1 base and J 3 bases; bases outside gene matches: 14. The CDR3 protein is CASSLVDRVSPLDYGYTF. DNA for the CDR3: TGTGCCAGCAGCTTAGTCGACAGGGTATCTCCCCTAGACTATGGCTACACCTTC.

The V call is TRBV5-6, the J call TRBJ2-1, with 9 bases aligning to TRBD2. Germline V gives CDR1 SGHDT, CDR2 YYEEEE. Trimming took 1 base from V and 7 from J; bases not matched to a gene: 15. The CDR3 runs to 18 residues. For the CDR3, the DNA is TGTGCCAGCAGCTTGCTCCGACTAGCGGCTCGCCTAGTGAATGAGCAGTTCTTC. It specifies CASSLLRLAARLVNEQFF.

The chain combines TRBV4-1 with TRBJ2-2; the D gene is possibly TRBD1 (6 bases). CDR1 is MGHRA, CDR2 YSYEKL, per germline. Between the trimmed V and J ends, which lost 0 bases and 6 bases, there was a span of 11 bases. The length of the CDR3 is 15 residues. The CDR3 sequence: CASSQETTGSGELFF. In DNA, the CDR3 is TGCGCCAGCAGCCAAGAAACAACAGGGTCCGGGGAGCTGTTTTTT.

The CDR3 nucleotides read TGCAGCGTTGAAAGCGCCGGGACAGCTTACGAGCAGTACTTC. It yields the protein CSVESAGTAYEQYF. The chain has TRBV29-1 and TRBJ2-7; 7 bases match TRBD1. The V and J ends lost 2 bases and 4 bases, in that order; junction bases with no gene match: 8. The CDR3 loop spans 14 amino acids. Germline lookup yields CDR1 SQVTM and CDR2 ANQGSEA.

CDR3 in amino acids: CSVGEGYGYTF. The CDR3 coding sequence is TGCAGCGTTGGTGAGGGCTATGGCTACACCTTC. The chain carries TRBV29-1 and TRBJ1-2; no firm D call. The germline gives CDR1 SQVTM, CDR2 ANQGSEA. This CDR3 is 11 amino acids long. V lost 4 bases to trimming and J lost 4 bases, with 7 bases between them.

This clone was found once. The J gene is TRBJ2-3, the V gene TRBV7-9; 7 positions match TRBD2. V lost 5 bases to trimming and J lost 2 bases; unmatched junction nucleotides: 13. The V gene's germline CDR1 is SEHNR and CDR2 FQNEAQ (reference sequence). This CDR3 contains 17 residues. This CDR3 is CASSPGRGLVDTDTQYF. The DNA of the CDR3 is TGTGCCAGCAGCCCAGGGCGAGGACTAGTGGACACAGATACGCAGTATTTT.

Comments on this clone: This specimen includes other DNA sequences encoding the same CDR3. The rearrangement joins TRBV5-1 to TRBJ1-4, with 9 bases matching TRBD1. With 3 bases clipped from V and 5 bases from J, the junction kept 2 bases outside the gene matches. Germline V gene sequence: CDR1 SGHRS, CDR2 YFSETQ. The CDR3 length is 14 residues. CDR3 sequence reads: CASSSGQGNEKLFF. The CDR3 DNA sequence: TGCGCCAGCAGCTCGGGACAGGGAAATGAAAAACTGTTTTTT. Supplemented by reference TRBV5-1 and TRBJ1-4, the full variable domain reads KAGVTQTPRYLIKTRGQQVTLSCSPISGHRSVSWYQQTPGQGLQFLFEYFSETQRNKGNFPGRFSGRQFSNSRSEMNVSTLELGDSALYLCASSSGQGNEKLFFGSGTQLSVL.